A selection of T cell receptor beta chains follows, all from one sample in a study of T cells after yellow fever vaccination. One entry per CDR3 protein, called by TCRdb with MiXCR from the 5' RACE reads. The sample holds hundreds of thousands of distinct CDR3 sequences; around an eighth are singletons and the top ten take roughly an eighth. The sample consisted of PBMCs, taken on the day of the yellow fever booster vaccination. The receptors originated from a man aged 25 to 40 who received the YFV17D yellow fever vaccine. The CDR3 runs from the conserved cysteine through the conserved F or W. The D gene is left open where the match is weak. Not every row has a clone size; where given, it reads once, few, many or a size class.

d_call	clone_size	cdr3_length	j_call	v_call	cdr3_aa	cdr3_nt
NA	NA	11	TRBJ2-3	TRBV20-1	CSATTRDTQYF	TGCAGTGCCACGACTAGAGATACGCAGTATTTT
NA	few	16	TRBJ2-3	TRBV9	CASSVGRALGTDTQYF	TGTGCCAGCAGCGTAGGGCGAGCTTTAGGGACAGATACGCAGTATTTT
NA	NA	14	TRBJ1-2	TRBV11-2	CASSSTRVPYGYTF	TGTGCCAGCAGCTCCACCAGAGTTCCCTATGGCTACACCTTC
NA	few	15	TRBJ2-2	TRBV10-3	CAISEVLGGTGELFF	TGTGCCATCAGTGAGGTCCTAGGCGGCACCGGGGAGCTGTTTTTT
NA	NA	13	TRBJ1-5	TRBV20-1	CSISTRSHQPQHF	TGCAGCATTTCAACAAGGTCACATCAGCCCCAGCATTTT
NA	NA	20	TRBJ2-2	TRBV21-1	CASNRLAGTEPTSNTGELFF	TGTGCCAGCAACCGTCTAGCGGGGACAGAGCCCACTTCGAACACCGGGGAGCTGTTTTTT
NA	NA	13	TRBJ2-1	TRBV20-1	CSVPGTNSSEQFF	TGCAGTGTCCCCGGGACAAATTCCAGTGAGCAGTTCTTC
TRBD1	once	14	TRBJ2-2	TRBV20-1	CSARQGARTGELFF	TGCAGTGCTAGACAGGGGGCTAGGACCGGGGAGCTGTTTTTT
NA	NA	12	TRBJ2-3	TRBV5-1	CASNSELDTQYF	TGCGCCAGCAACAGCGAGCTTGATACGCAGTATTTT
TRBD2	NA	14	TRBJ2-5	TRBV20-1	CSARVLAGAETQYF	TGCAGTGCTAGAGTGTTAGCGGGAGCGGAGACCCAGTACTTC
NA	few	15	TRBJ2-3	TRBV10-1	CASSRSTTPADTQYF	TGCGCCAGCAGTCGAAGCACCACCCCGGCGGATACGCAGTATTTT
NA	few	14	TRBJ2-7	TRBV7-8	CASSVVGGSYEQYF	TGTGCCAGCAGCGTCGTGGGTGGGAGTTACGAGCAGTACTTC
NA	NA	15	TRBJ2-1	TRBV9	CASSPGQPQYNEQFF	TGTGCCAGCAGCCCGGGACAACCCCAGTACAATGAGCAGTTCTTC
NA	few	15	TRBJ2-7	TRBV27	CASTRTGEASYEQYF	TGTGCCAGCACCCGAACAGGGGAGGCCTCCTACGAGCAGTACTTC
NA	many	15	TRBJ1-6	TRBV5-1	CASRPLPGTDSPLHF	TGCGCCAGCAGACCCTTGCCAGGGACGGATTCACCCCTCCACTTT
NA	few	16	TRBJ2-3	TRBV7-3	CASSLTAGLGTDTQYF	TGTGCCAGCAGCTTAACGGCGGGGTTGGGCACAGATACGCAGTATTTT
NA	NA	17	TRBJ1-5	TRBV12-3/TRBV12-4	CASSHHQTGWGNQPQHF	TGTGCCAGCAGTCATCATCAAACAGGGTGGGGCAATCAGCCCCAGCATTTT
TRBD2	NA	16	TRBJ2-2	TRBV29-1	CSVTLVGTRRPGELFF	TGCAGCGTGACTTTAGTTGGGACTAGGAGGCCCGGGGAGCTGTTTTTT
NA	few	14	TRBJ2-2	TRBV20-1	CSARETRLVGELFF	TGCAGTGCTAGAGAGACTAGATTAGTCGGGGAGCTGTTTTTT
NA	few	14	TRBJ2-7	TRBV7-9	CASRPLAEDYEQYF	TGTGCCAGCAGGCCTTTAGCGGAGGACTACGAGCAGTACTTC
NA	few	17	TRBJ2-7	TRBV11-2	CASSLETGAPRPYEQYF	TGTGCCAGCAGCTTAGAAACTGGGGCCCCCCGCCCCTACGAGCAGTACTTC
NA	NA	14	TRBJ2-3	TRBV14	CASSPTGVGDTQYF	TGTGCCAGCAGCCCCACCGGAGTGGGAGATACGCAGTATTTT
NA	NA	14	TRBJ1-1	TRBV29-1	CSVRRTAVNTEAFF	TGCAGCGTCCGTCGGACAGCCGTGAACACTGAAGCTTTCTTT
TRBD2	few	19	TRBJ2-7	TRBV11-2	CASSLNGLAGPGPSYEQYF	TGTGCCAGCAGCTTAAATGGACTAGCGGGACCTGGGCCCTCCTACGAGCAGTACTTC
TRBD2	NA	16	TRBJ2-1	TRBV6-4	CASSERGGSSYNEQFF	TGTGCCAGCAGTGAACGGGGCGGGAGCTCCTACAATGAGCAGTTCTTC
TRBD2	NA	15	TRBJ2-5	TRBV12-3/TRBV12-4	CASSLEREGQETQYF	TGTGCCAGCAGTCTGGAGCGGGAGGGGCAAGAGACCCAGTACTTC
NA	many	11	TRBJ2-7	TRBV3-1	CASSQAGEQYF	TGTGCCAGCAGTCAGGCGGGCGAGCAGTACTTC
NA	few	13	TRBJ2-7	TRBV27	CASSFYLGYEQYF	TGTGCCAGCAGTTTTTATCTAGGCTACGAGCAGTACTTC
TRBD1	NA	14	TRBJ2-5	TRBV20-1	CSAPTGGLGETQYF	TGCAGTGCCCCGACAGGGGGTCTGGGGGAGACCCAGTACTTC
NA	NA	14	TRBJ2-7	TRBV7-3	CASSLTLGAGEQYF	TGTGCCAGCAGCTTAACCCTCGGGGCGGGTGAGCAGTACTTC
TRBD2	NA	15	TRBJ2-2	TRBV20-1	CSARVSGRAPGELFF	TGCAGTGCTAGAGTGAGCGGGAGGGCCCCCGGGGAGCTGTTTTTT
TRBD2	NA	16	TRBJ2-1	TRBV5-1	CASSLPTSGPYNEQFF	TGCGCCAGCAGCTTGCCGACTAGCGGTCCCTACAATGAGCAGTTCTTC
NA	few	16	TRBJ2-3	TRBV5-1	CASSFPPGQATDTQYF	TGCGCCAGCAGCTTCCCTCCGGGGCAGGCCACAGATACGCAGTATTTT
TRBD2	NA	14	TRBJ2-5	TRBV2	CASSEREGRETQYF	TGTGCCAGCAGTGAACGGGAGGGTAGGGAGACCCAGTACTTC
TRBD2	few	15	TRBJ2-7	TRBV10-2	CASRQSLADLYEQYF	TGCGCCAGCAGACAATCTCTAGCGGATCTCTACGAGCAGTACTTC
TRBD1	few	16	TRBJ1-3	TRBV12-3/TRBV12-4	CASRNRPGGSGNTIYF	TGTGCCAGCAGAAACCGGCCAGGGGGCTCTGGAAACACCATATATTTT
NA	few	13	TRBJ2-5	TRBV6-5	CASSYGMTEKLYF	TGTGCCAGCAGTTACGGGATGACTGAAAAGTTATACTTC
TRBD2	NA	15	TRBJ2-3	TRBV20-1	CSATSGTSSADTQYF	TGCAGTGCTACCTCCGGGACTAGCAGTGCAGATACGCAGTATTTT
NA	few	15	TRBJ2-1	TRBV5-4	CASSLGSGEAMREFF	TGTGCCAGCAGCTTGGGGAGCGGAGAGGCAATGAGGGAGTTCTTC
NA	NA	15	TRBJ1-3	TRBV13	CASSLGRRSGNTIYF	TGTGCCAGCAGCTTAGGCAGGCGCTCTGGAAACACCATATATTTT
NA	NA	17	TRBJ2-2	TRBV5-6	CASSYGRLSANTGELFF	TGTGCCAGCAGCTATGGACGGCTTAGCGCGAACACCGGGGAGCTGTTTTTT
NA	NA	17	TRBJ2-3	TRBV7-3	CASSPERAVLSTDTQYF	TGTGCCAGCAGCCCCGAAAGGGCGGTGCTTAGCACAGATACGCAGTATTTT
NA	few	15	TRBJ2-3	TRBV9	CASSVLPNDADTQYF	TGTGCCAGCAGCGTTCTCCCAAATGATGCAGATACGCAGTATTTT
TRBD1	NA	16	TRBJ1-4	TRBV7-9	CASSSRTGGLNEKLFF	TGTGCCAGCAGCTCCAGGACAGGGGGCCTTAATGAAAAACTGTTTTTT
NA	NA	15	TRBJ2-3	TRBV20-1	CSARDLRVIADTQYF	TGCAGTGCTAGAGACCTCAGGGTAATAGCGGATACGCAGTATTTT
TRBD1	NA	14	TRBJ1-1	TRBV7-9	CASSSRQGATEAFF	TGTGCCAGCAGCTCTCGACAGGGAGCCACTGAAGCTTTCTTT
TRBD1	NA	13	TRBJ2-7	TRBV24-1	CATSVGQGYEQYF	TGTGCCACCAGTGTCGGACAGGGGTACGAGCAGTACTTC
NA	NA	14	TRBJ1-5	TRBV12-3/TRBV12-4	CASSLALVRQPQHF	TGTGCCAGCAGTTTAGCGTTGGTTCGCCAGCCCCAGCATTTT
TRBD2	NA	14	TRBJ2-2	TRBV20-1	CSAGERGNTGELFF	TGCAGTGCCGGAGAGCGGGGTAACACCGGGGAGCTGTTTTTT